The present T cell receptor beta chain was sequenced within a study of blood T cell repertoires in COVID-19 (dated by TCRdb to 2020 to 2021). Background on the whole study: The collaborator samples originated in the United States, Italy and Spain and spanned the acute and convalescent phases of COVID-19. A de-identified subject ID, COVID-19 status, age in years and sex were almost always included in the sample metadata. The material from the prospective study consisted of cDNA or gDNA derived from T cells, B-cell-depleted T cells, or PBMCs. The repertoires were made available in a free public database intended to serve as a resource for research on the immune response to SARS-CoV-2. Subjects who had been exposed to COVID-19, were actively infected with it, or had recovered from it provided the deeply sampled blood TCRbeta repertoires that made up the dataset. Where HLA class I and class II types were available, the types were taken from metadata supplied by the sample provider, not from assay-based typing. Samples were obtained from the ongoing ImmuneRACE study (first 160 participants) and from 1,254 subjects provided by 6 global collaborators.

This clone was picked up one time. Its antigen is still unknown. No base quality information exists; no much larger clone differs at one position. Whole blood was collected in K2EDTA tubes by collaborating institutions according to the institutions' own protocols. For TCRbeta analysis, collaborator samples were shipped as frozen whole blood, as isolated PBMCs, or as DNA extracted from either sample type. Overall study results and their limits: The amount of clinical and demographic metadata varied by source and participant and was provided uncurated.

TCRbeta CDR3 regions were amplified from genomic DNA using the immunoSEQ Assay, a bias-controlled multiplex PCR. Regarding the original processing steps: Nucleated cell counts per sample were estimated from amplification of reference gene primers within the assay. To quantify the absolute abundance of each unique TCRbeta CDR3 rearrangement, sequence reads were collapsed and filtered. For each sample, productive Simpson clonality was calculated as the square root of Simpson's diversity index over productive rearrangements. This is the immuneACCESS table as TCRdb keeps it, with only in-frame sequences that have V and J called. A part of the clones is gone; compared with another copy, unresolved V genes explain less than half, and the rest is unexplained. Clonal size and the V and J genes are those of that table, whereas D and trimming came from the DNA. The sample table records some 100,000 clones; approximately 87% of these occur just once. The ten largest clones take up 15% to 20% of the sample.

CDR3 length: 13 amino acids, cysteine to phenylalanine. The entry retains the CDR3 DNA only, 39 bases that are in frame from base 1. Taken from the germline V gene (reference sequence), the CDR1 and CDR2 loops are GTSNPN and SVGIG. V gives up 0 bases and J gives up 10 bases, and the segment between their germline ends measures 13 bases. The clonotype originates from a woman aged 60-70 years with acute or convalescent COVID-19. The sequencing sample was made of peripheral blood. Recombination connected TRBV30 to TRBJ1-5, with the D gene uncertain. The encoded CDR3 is CAWSVRRGDPQHF. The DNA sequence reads TGTGCCTGGAGTGTACGCCGAGGTGACCCCCAGCATTTT. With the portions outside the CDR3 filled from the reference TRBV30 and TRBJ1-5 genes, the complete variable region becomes SQTIHQWPATLVQPVGSPLSLECTVEGTSNPNLYWYRQAAGRGLQLLFYSVGIGQISSEVPQNLSASRPQDRQFILSSKKLLLSDSGFYLCAWSVRRGDPQHFGDGTRLSIL.